This T cell receptor beta chain was documented in a study of shared clonotypes between healthy human individuals. Measured with immunoSEQ multiplex PCR; TCRdb has only the in-frame clones, and not every one. The sample contains a few hundred thousand clones, around 78% of which appear only once. The V gene end was trimmed by 9 bases and the J gene end by 8 bases; junction bases not matched to a gene: 13. Germline values: CDR1 SEHNR, CDR2 FQNEAQ (reference sequence). This CDR3 is 14 amino acids long. In this sample, this clone turned up many times. The chain combines TRBV7-9 with TRBJ1-5, with 7 bases that match TRBD1. Sequences were obtained from PBMCs. The receptor comes from a woman between 40 and 55 years old in good health. Some clones in this sample may be carry-over from other donors' samples. CDR3 DNA sequence: TGTGCCAGAACCGACAGGGAGCGTGGGGAGCCCCAGCATTTT. Protein sequence: CARTDRERGEPQHF.